These T cell receptor beta chains were read from a single sample in a study of PD-L1 blockade in urothelial cancer. Method: immunoSEQ multiplex PCR; TCRdb's copy keeps in-frame clones and lacks some. Found here are roughly 110,000 clones, 91% of them singletons; the top ten hold approximately 3.8%. The source material was PBMCs, sampled around atezolizumab (anti-PD-L1) treatment. Every receptor here comes from a man in his 60s with urothelial cancer. Both conserved end residues are part of each CDR3. A D gene is named only where the DNA matches it firmly. Clone sizes are given selectively: once, few, many, or a class where the clone is expanded.

J | V | size | D | DNA | CDR3
TRBJ2-1 | TRBV5-1 | . | TRBD2 | TGCGCCAGCAGCTTAGGAGCGGGGGGGCCTCTCAATGAGCAGTTCTTC | CASSLGAGGPLNEQFF
TRBJ2-1 | TRBV6-6 | . | TRBD2 | TGTGCCAGCAGTTCGAGGGCTAGCGGGATAGGAAATGAGCAGTTCTTC | CASSSRASGIGNEQFF
TRBJ2-1 | TRBV7-3 | . | TRBD2 | TGTGCCAGCAGCTTAATGCCTAGCGGGTACAATGAGCAGTTCTTC | CASSLMPSGYNEQFF
TRBJ2-3 | TRBV25-1 | . | TRBD2 | TGTGCCAGCAGTGATCCGGGAGGGCGTGGCACAGATACGCAGTATTTT | CASSDPGGRGTDTQYF
TRBJ2-7 | TRBV18 | . | TRBD1 | TGTGCCAGCTCACCGGGACAGGGGACGGGCGAGCAGTACTTC | CASSPGQGTGEQYF
TRBJ2-5 | TRBV4-1 | . | TRBD2 | TGCGCCAGCAGCCTTGGGACTAGCGGGGGGATGGAGACCCAGTACTTC | CASSLGTSGGMETQYF
TRBJ1-1 | TRBV7-2 | . | . | TGTGCCAGCAGCTTAGCCGGCGCCTTGGAGGGTACTGAAGCTTTCTTT | CASSLAGALEGTEAFF
TRBJ1-1 | TRBV9 | . | . | TGTGCCAGCAGCCCGAGACCCGACCCGGGGGTTGAAGCTTTCTTT | CASSPRPDPGVEAFF
TRBJ2-2 | TRBV7-2 | once | TRBD2 | TGTGCCAGCAGCTTAGCAAGAGGACTAGCGGGAGGGCCAGGGACCGGGGAGCTGTTTTTT | CASSLARGLAGGPGTGELFF
TRBJ1-2 | TRBV7-2 | . | TRBD1 | TGTGCCAGCAGCTTAGGAAGGGGACAGAAGTCCGGCTACACCTTC | CASSLGRGQKSGYTF
TRBJ2-3 | TRBV4-2 | . | TRBD1 | TGTGCCAGCAGTTGGAGCGACAGGGGGACCACAGATACGCAGTATTTT | CASSWSDRGTTDTQYF
TRBJ2-7 | TRBV6-4 | . | TRBD1 | TGTGCCAGCAGTGTCCACAGGGGGAAAGGCTCCTACGAGCAGTACTTC | CASSVHRGKGSYEQYF
TRBJ1-2 | TRBV6-1 | . | . | TGTGCCAGCAGTTCTCAGGATAACTATGGCTACACCTTC | CASSSQDNYGYTF
TRBJ1-6 | TRBV5-6 | . | . | TGTGCCAGCAGCTTGAGCGCCAACAATTCACCCCTCCACTTT | CASSLSANNSPLHF
TRBJ1-3 | TRBV6-1 | . | . | TGTGCCAGCAGTGACAGAACAGGGTTAACACCTGGAAACACCATATATTTT | CASSDRTGLTPGNTIYF
TRBJ2-3 | TRBV5-1 | . | . | TGCGCCAGCAGCTTGGCCAAAAGCACAGATACGCAGTATTTT | CASSLAKSTDTQYF
TRBJ2-4 | TRBV7-2 | . | . | TGTGCCAGCAGCCAAACTACAATAGCCAAAAACATTCAGTACTTC | CASSQTTIAKNIQYF
TRBJ2-2 | TRBV30 | once | TRBD2 | TGTGCCTGGAGTAGGACCGGGACTAGCGGGATTGGGGTCACCGGGGAGCTGTTTTTT | CAWSRTGTSGIGVTGELFF
TRBJ1-5 | TRBV6-1 | . | . | TGTGCCAGCAGTCTAGGGGCGGGGAATCAGCCCCAGCATTTT | CASSLGAGNQPQHF
TRBJ2-2 | TRBV7-9 | few | TRBD1 | TGTGCCAGCAGCCGCAGGGGGCAAGGCGGGGAGCTGTTTTTT | CASSRRGQGGELFF
TRBJ2-2 | TRBV10-1 | . | TRBD2 | TGCGCCAGCAGCCCGGGACTAGCGGGGATTCCGAACACCGGGGAGCTGTTTTTT | CASSPGLAGIPNTGELFF
TRBJ1-4 | TRBV7-2 | few | . | TGTGCCAGCAGCGGGAGAGCGGGTAATGAAAAACTGTTTTTT | CASSGRAGNEKLFF
TRBJ2-2 | TRBV5-1 | . | . | TGCGCCAGCAGCTTTGGAGGGCCCGGGGAGCTGTTTTTT | CASSFGGPGELFF
TRBJ2-5 | TRBV4-1 | . | . | TGCGCCAGCAGGCTAAGGGTGGGGGCGCGGGAGACCCAGTACTTC | CASRLRVGARETQYF
TRBJ1-1 | TRBV30 | . | . | TGTGCCTGGAGTCCCCTGGGCAGGGTCACGGAAGCTTTCTTT | CAWSPLGRVTEAFF
TRBJ2-5 | TRBV11-2 | . | TRBD2 | TGTGCCAGCAGCTCGTTAGCGGGGGGCGTAGAGACCCAGTACTTC | CASSSLAGGVETQYF
TRBJ2-7 | TRBV4-1 | once | TRBD2 | TGCGCCAGCAGCCAAGGAAGCGGGGGGCCGGGTGAGCAGTACTTC | CASSQGSGGPGEQYF
TRBJ1-4 | TRBV7-2 | . | . | TGTGCCAGCAGCATAACGACAGGAATAAATGAAAAACTGTTTTTT | CASSITTGINEKLFF
TRBJ1-4 | TRBV12-5 | . | TRBD1 | TGTGCTAGTGGGCCGGGACAGGGTGGAAAACTGTTTTTT | CASGPGQGGKLFF
TRBJ2-7 | TRBV11-2 | . | . | TGTGCCAGCAGCCCAAGGGAGGCTAGCGACTACGAGCAGTACTTC | CASSPREASDYEQYF
TRBJ2-1 | TRBV2 | . | TRBD1 | TGTGCCAGCAGTCAAGGACAGGCCAATGAGCAGTTCTTC | CASSQGQANEQFF
TRBJ2-2 | TRBV21-1 | . | . | TGTGCCAGCAGCAAATCCCAGGACAGGGAGAACACCGGGGAGCTGTTTTTT | CASSKSQDRENTGELFF
TRBJ2-3 | TRBV6-1 | . | TRBD1 | TGTGCCAGCAGGGAGGTAAAGGGGGCCGCAGATACGCAGTATTTT | CASREVKGAADTQYF
TRBJ2-5 | TRBV5-4 | . | TRBD1 | TGTGCCAGCAGCTTGGAACAGGGGGTTCTAGCAGAGACCCAGTACTTC | CASSLEQGVLAETQYF
TRBJ2-5 | TRBV18 | . | . | TGTGCCAGCTCACCAGGTCAGGAGACCCAGTACTTC | CASSPGQETQYF
TRBJ2-2 | TRBV16 | . | . | TGTGCCAGCAGCCAAGGGCCGACCACCGGGGAGCTGTTTTTT | CASSQGPTTGELFF
TRBJ1-2 | TRBV12-5 | . | TRBD1 | TGTGCTAGTGGTTTGGGACAGGGAGTCTATGGCTACACCTTC | CASGLGQGVYGYTF